The source of this T cell receptor beta chain is a study of T cells after yellow fever vaccination. Each CDR3 protein gets one entry after TCRdb re-called the 5' RACE reads with MiXCR. Here the sample spans approximately 350,000 distinct CDR3 sequences, 11% being singletons. The ends lost 7 bases at V and 5 bases at J; junction bases unmatched: 5. CDR1 and CDR2 from the germline V gene are MNHNY and SVGAGI (reference sequence). There are 12 residues in the CDR3. Study outcomes and limitations: Subsequent booster samples again held most clones from primary vaccination (roughly 96% CD4, approximately 86% CD8).

As to this clonotype: Antigen specificity is unknown.

The TCR sequence derives from a man younger than 35 who received the YFV17D yellow fever vaccine. This sample comprised PBMCs, obtained on the day of the first yellow fever vaccination. This rearrangement joins TRBV6-6 to TRBJ2-7; 7 bases agree with TRBD2. The chain's CDR3 is CASMSAGDEQYV. The CDR3 DNA reads as TGTGCCAGCATGTCGGCGGGGGACGAGCAGTACGTC.